This paragraph covers one T cell receptor (beta chain) sequence. The record originates from a study of shared clonotypes between healthy human individuals. Genomic DNA belonging to each subset was distributed in equal measure over several immunoSEQ plates. The method was immunoSEQ multiplex PCR; TCRdb's version includes in-frame clones alone and lacks a portion of them. The sample has about 1 million clones; under 80% are singletons. There are 17 residues in the CDR3. V was clipped by 3 bases and J by 6 bases; unmatched bases: 11. Germline V lookup: CDR1 SGHVS, CDR2 FQNEAQ. The specimen was memory CD4+ T cells sorted from blood. Sample subset: CD45RA-negative fraction. The chain combines TRBV7-8 with TRBJ1-6; 7 bases align to TRBD1. This TCR derives from a man aged 18 to 35 in good health. The CDR3 DNA sequence: TGTGCCAGCAGCTTCCTACCTATACAGGGGAGTAATTCACCCCTCCACTTT. Translated, it gives CASSFLPIQGSNSPLHF.